The 12 T cell receptor beta chains in this list originate from one sample, sequenced in a study of patients and donors after allogeneic stem cell transplantation. One entry per CDR3 protein results from TCRdb running MiXCR on the RT-PCR reads. This sample has under 170,000 distinct CDR3 sequences; 37% occur once, and the top ten carry roughly 50%. Sequenced input: blood, either unsorted or a sorted T cell fraction (not recorded which). The receptors originated from a human donor who was either an allogeneic HSCT recipient or a stem cell or donor lymphocyte infusion donor (not recorded which). It is not recorded whose cells these are; they may come from a transplant donor.

The chain combines TRBV5-6 with TRBJ2-1, with TRBD1 matching over 9 bases. After removal of 6 bases from V and 8 bases from J, the junction contained 15 bases not matched to a gene. The CDR3 is 16 amino acids. CDR1 SGHDT and CDR2 YYEEEE come from the germline V gene. The CDR3 DNA follows: TGTGCCAGCACCCTACGTGGGACAGGGTGGAGGGATGAGCAGTTCTTC. Protein sequence: CASTLRGTGWRDEQFF.

The V gene is TRBV6-2 or TRBV6-3, the J gene TRBJ2-1, with 7 bases that match TRBD1. The CDR3 runs to 18 residues. With 2 bases clipped from V and 6 bases from J, the junction kept 16 bases outside the gene matches. The V gene's germline CDR1 is MNHEY and CDR2 SVGEGT. CDR3 nucleotides: TGTGCCAGCAGTTACAACCCCTACAGGGGTAGAACCGCCAATGAGCAGTTCTTC. Translated, it gives CASSYNPYRGRTANEQFF.

The chain couples TRBV20-1 to TRBJ2-1; D remains ambiguous. CDR1 and CDR2 from the germline V gene are DFQATT and SNEGSKA (reference sequence). The V end lost 0 bases, the J end lost 0 bases, and 9 bases lay between the germline ends. The CDR3 totals 15 residues. The DNA for the CDR3 is TGCAGTGCTAGAGATGCGCTCCCCTCCTACAATGAGCAGTTCTTC. This encodes CSARDALPSYNEQFF.

The rearrangement links TRBV7-2 to TRBJ2-1; no clear D. The germline V and J ends were trimmed by 2 bases and 4 bases, with 3 bases remaining between them. This CDR3 region has 12 residues. Per germline, CDR1 SGHTA and CDR2 FQGNSA. DNA of the CDR3: TGTGCCAGCAGCTTAAGGTACAATGAGCAGTTCTTC. Its translation is CASSLRYNEQFF.

V gene TRBV7-2 combines with J gene TRBJ1-1; tentatively, D is TRBD1 (6 bases). The V and J ends lost 2 bases and 10 bases respectively, with 23 bases between them. Germline CDR1 is SGHTA and CDR2 is FQGNSA. This CDR3 is built from 16 residues. CDR3 coding DNA: TGTGCCAGCAGCTTAAAGGGGGAGACAGGCCTCGGCGGAGCTTTCTTT. Its protein is CASSLKGETGLGGAFF.

The chain uses TRBV24-1 and TRBJ2-4, with TRBD2 matching over 7 bases. Unmatched junction bases numbered 2, after V lost 4 bases and J lost 6 bases. Per the germline V gene, CDR1 is KGHDR and CDR2 is SFDVKD. The CDR3 is 13 amino acids. The CDR3 spells CATSDWGGNIQYF. DNA of the CDR3: TGTGCCACCAGTGACTGGGGGGGAAACATTCAGTACTTC.

This clonotype was recorded a few times. The V call is TRBV7-2, the J call TRBJ2-2; possibly TRBD1 for D (6 bases). In germline, CDR1 is SGHTA, CDR2 FQGNSA. The CDR3 contains 16 residues. V gave up 6 bases and J gave up 0 bases, with 14 bases separating them. CDR3 DNA sequence: TGTGCCAGCAGGCCTCGAGGGGGATCGAACACCGGGGAGCTGTTTTTT. Translating it yields CASRPRGGSNTGELFF.

This clonotype was seen a handful of times. This chain links TRBV11-1 with TRBJ2-5; tentatively, D is TRBD2 (5 bases). V was cut by 6 bases and J by 1 base, with 15 bases left in between. CDR3 size: 15 residues. The germline V gene encodes CDR1 SGHAT and CDR2 FQDESV (reference sequence). The CDR3 region has the DNA TGTGCCAGCAGTTTCGGCGGACTTCTCCAAGAGACCCAGTACTTC. Its protein product is CASSFGGLLQETQYF.

The chain carries TRBV20-1 and TRBJ1-6; TRBD1 is a possible D gene (5 bases). Germline V gene sequence: CDR1 DFQATT, CDR2 SNEGSKA (reference sequence). This CDR3 spans 14 amino acids. The V end lost 1 base, the J end lost 7 bases, and 11 bases lay between the germline ends. The CDR3 loop is CSARVPRVNSPLHF. In nucleotides, the CDR3 is TGCAGTGCTAGAGTCCCCAGGGTCAATTCACCCCTCCACTTT.

The chain recombines TRBV12-3 or TRBV12-4 with TRBJ2-5; D is possibly TRBD2 (5 bases). The CDR3 loop spans 17 amino acids. The V and J ends lost 0 bases and 0 bases respectively, with 14 bases between them. The CDR3 protein is CASSLAQDSEYQETQYF. The CDR3 DNA is TGTGCCAGCAGTTTAGCGCAGGACTCCGAGTACCAAGAGACCCAGTACTTC.

The chain has TRBV6-2 or TRBV6-3 and TRBJ1-2; D perhaps matches TRBD1 (5 bases). The V end lost 5 bases, the J end lost 4 bases, and 11 bases lay between the germline ends. Germline V gene sequence: CDR1 MNHEY, CDR2 SVGEGT. There are 13 residues in the CDR3. The CDR3: CASSMTATYGYTF. As DNA, the CDR3 is TGTGCCAGCAGTATGACAGCAACCTATGGCTACACCTTC.

This chain joins TRBV5-6 and TRBJ1-1; D remains unclear. The germline V and J ends were trimmed by 3 bases and 3 bases, with 12 bases remaining between them. The CDR3 has 14 amino acids. The germline gives CDR1 SGHDT, CDR2 YYEEEE. This CDR3 is CASSSTQVHTEAFF. The CDR3 DNA reads as TGTGCCAGCAGCTCCACCCAAGTCCACACTGAAGCTTTCTTT.